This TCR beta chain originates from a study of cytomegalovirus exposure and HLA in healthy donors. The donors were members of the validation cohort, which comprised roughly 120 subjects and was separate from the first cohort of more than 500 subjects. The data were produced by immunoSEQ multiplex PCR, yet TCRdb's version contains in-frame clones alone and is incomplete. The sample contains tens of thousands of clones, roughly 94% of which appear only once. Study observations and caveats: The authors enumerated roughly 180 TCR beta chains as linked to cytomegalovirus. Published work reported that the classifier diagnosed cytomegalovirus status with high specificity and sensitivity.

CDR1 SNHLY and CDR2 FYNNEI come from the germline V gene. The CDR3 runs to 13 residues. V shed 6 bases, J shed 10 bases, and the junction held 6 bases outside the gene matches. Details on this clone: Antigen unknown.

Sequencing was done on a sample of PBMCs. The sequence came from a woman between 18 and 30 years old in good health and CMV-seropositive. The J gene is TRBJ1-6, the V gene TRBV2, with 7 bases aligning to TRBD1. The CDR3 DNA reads TGTGCCAGCAGGGAGGGGGCGCGCTCACCCCTCCACTTT. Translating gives CASREGARSPLHF. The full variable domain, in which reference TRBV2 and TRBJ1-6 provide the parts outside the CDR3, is EPEVTQTPSHQVTQMGQEVILRCVPISNHLYFYWYRQILGQKVEFLVSFYNNEISEKSEIFDDQFSVERPDGSNFTLKIRSTKLEDSAMYFCASREGARSPLHFGNGTRLTVT.